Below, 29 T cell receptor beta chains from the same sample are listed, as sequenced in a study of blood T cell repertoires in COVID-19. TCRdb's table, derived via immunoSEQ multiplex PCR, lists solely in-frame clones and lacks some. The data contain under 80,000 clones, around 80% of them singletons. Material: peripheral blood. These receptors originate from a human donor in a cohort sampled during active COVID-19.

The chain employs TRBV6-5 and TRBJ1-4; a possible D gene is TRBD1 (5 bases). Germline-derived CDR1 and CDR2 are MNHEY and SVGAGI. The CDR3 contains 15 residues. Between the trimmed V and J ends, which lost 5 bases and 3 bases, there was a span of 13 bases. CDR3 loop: CASSQGLLANEKLFF. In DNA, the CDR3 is TGTGCCAGCAGTCAGGGACTCCTAGCTAATGAAAAACTGTTTTTT.

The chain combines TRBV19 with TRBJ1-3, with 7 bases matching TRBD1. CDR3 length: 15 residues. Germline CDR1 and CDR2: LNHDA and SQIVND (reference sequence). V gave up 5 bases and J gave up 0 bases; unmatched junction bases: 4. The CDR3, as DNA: TGTGCCAGTAGTCCGGACAGGATCTCTGGAAACACCATATATTTT. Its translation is CASSPDRISGNTIYF.

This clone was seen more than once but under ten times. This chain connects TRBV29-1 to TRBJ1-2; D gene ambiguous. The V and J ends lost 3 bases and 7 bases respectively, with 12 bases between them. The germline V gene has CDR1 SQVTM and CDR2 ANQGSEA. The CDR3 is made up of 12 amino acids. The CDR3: CSVDTEPGGYTF. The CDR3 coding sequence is TGCAGCGTTGACACTGAGCCGGGTGGCTACACCTTC.

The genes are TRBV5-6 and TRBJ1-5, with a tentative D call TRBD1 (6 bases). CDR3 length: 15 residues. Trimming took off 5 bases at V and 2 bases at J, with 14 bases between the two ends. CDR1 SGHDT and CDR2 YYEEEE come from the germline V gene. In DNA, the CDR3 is TGTGCCAGCAGTTCCAGGGGTGTGGGCAATCAGCCCCAGCATTTT. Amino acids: CASSSRGVGNQPQHF.

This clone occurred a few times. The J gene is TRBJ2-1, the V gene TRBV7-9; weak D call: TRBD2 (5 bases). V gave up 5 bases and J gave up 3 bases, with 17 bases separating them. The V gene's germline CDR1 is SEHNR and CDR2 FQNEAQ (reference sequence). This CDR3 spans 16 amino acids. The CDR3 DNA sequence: TGTGCCAGCAGCCCCCGCCCAGCGGAAAACTACAATGAGCAGTTCTTC. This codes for CASSPRPAENYNEQFF.

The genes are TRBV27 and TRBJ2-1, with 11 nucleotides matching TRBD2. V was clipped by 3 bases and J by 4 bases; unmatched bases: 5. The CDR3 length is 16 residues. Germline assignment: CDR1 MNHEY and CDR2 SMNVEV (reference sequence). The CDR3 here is CASSFKGLADYNEQFF. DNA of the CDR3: TGTGCCAGCAGTTTTAAGGGACTAGCGGATTACAATGAGCAGTTCTTC.

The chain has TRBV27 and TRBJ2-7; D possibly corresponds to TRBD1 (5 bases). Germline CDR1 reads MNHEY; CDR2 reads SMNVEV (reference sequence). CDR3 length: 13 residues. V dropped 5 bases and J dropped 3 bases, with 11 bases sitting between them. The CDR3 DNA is TGTGCCAGCAGTCAACAGGTTAACTACGAGCAGTACTTC. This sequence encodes CASSQQVNYEQYF.

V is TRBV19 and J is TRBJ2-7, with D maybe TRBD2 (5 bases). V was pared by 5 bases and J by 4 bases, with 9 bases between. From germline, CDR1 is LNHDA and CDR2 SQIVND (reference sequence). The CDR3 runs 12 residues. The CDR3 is CASSSTTYEQYF. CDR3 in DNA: TGTGCCAGTAGTTCGACTACATACGAGCAGTACTTC.

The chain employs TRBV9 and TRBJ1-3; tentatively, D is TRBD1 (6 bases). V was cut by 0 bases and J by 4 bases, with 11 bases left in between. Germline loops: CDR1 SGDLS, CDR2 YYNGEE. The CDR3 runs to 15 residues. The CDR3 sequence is CASSVDTGRGNTIYF. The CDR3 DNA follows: TGTGCCAGCAGCGTAGATACAGGGAGAGGAAACACCATATATTTT.

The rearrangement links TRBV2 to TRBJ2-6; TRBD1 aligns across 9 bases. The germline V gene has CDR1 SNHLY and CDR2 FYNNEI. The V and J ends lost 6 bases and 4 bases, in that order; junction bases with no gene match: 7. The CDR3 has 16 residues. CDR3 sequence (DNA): TGTGCCAGCAGACAACAGGGGGCGGCGGGGGCCAACGTCCTGACTTTC. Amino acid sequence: CASRQQGAAGANVLTF. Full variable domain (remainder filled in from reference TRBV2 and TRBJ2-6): EPEVTQTPSHQVTQMGQEVILRCVPISNHLYFYWYRQILGQKVEFLVSFYNNEISEKSEIFDDQFSVERPDGSNFTLKIRSTKLEDSAMYFCASRQQGAAGANVLTFGAGSRLTVL.

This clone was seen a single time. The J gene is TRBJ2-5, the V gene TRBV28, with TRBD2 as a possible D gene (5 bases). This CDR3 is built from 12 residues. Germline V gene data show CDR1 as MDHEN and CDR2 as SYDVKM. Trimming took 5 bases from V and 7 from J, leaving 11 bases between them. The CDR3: CASSERAGTQYF. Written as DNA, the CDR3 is TGTGCCAGCAGTGAGAGGGCAGGGACCCAGTACTTC.

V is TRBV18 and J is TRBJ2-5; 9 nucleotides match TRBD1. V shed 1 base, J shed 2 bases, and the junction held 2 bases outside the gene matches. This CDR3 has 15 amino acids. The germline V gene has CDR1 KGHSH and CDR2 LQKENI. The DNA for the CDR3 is TGTGCCAGCTCACCACAACAGGGGGCACAAGAGACCCAGTACTTC. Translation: CASSPQQGAQETQYF.

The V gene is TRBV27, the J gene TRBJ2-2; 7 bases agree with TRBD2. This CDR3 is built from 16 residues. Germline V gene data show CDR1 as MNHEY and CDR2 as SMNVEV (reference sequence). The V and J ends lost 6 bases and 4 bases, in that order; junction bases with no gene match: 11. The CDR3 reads CASRGLGGVGTGELFF. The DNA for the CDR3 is TGTGCCAGCAGAGGGTTGGGGGGGGTTGGCACCGGGGAGCTGTTTTTT.

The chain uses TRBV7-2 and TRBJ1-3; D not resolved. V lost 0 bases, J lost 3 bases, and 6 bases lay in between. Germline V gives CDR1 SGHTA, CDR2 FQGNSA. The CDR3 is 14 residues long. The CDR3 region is CASSLAGDGNTIYF. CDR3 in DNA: TGTGCCAGCAGCTTAGCAGGAGATGGAAACACCATATATTTT. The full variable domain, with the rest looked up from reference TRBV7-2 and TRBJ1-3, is GAGVSQSPSNKVTEKGKDVELRCDPISGHTALYWYRQSLGQGLEFLIYFQGNSAPDKSGLPSDRFSAERTGGSVSTLTIQRTQQEDSAVYLCASSLAGDGNTIYFGEGSWLTVV.

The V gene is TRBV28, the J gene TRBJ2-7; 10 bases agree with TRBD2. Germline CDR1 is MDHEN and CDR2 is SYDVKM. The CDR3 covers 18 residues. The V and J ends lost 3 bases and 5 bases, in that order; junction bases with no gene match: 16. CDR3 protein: CASSFMSVLAGVRHEQYF. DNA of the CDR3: TGTGCCAGCAGTTTTATGTCGGTGCTAGCGGGAGTCCGCCACGAGCAGTACTTC.

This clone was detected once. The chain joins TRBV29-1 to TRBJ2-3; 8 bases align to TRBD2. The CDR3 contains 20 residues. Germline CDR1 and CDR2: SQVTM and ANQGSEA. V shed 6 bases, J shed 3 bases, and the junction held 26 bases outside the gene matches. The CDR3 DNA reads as TGCAGCGTAGTACTAACTTTTTTCGGTGTTGGAGGCGGGAGGACAGATACGCAGTATTTT. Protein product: CSVVLTFFGVGGGRTDTQYF.

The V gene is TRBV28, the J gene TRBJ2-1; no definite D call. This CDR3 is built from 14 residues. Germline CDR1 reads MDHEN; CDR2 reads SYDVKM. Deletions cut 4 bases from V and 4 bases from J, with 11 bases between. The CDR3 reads CASSSTRQYNEQFF. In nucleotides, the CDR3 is TGTGCCAGCAGTTCGACCAGGCAATACAATGAGCAGTTCTTC.

CDR3 in amino acids: CASREGGEAFF. The CDR3 DNA is TGTGCCAGCAGGGAGGGCGGCGAAGCTTTCTTT. This chain links TRBV2 with TRBJ1-1; D unresolved. CDR3 length: 11 residues. V lost 6 bases, J lost 8 bases, and 10 bases lay in between. Germline CDR1 SNHLY, CDR2 FYNNEI.

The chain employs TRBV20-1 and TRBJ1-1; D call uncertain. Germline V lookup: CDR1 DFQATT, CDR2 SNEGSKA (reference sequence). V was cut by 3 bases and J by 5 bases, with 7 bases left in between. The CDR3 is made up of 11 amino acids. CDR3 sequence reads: CSASRETEAFF. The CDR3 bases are TGCAGTGCTAGCCGGGAGACTGAAGCTTTCTTT.

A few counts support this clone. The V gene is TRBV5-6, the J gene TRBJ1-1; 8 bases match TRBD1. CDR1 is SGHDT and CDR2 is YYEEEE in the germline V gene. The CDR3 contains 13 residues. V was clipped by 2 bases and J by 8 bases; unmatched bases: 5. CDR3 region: CASSLRTGLEAFF. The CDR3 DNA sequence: TGTGCCAGCAGCTTAAGGACAGGGCTGGAAGCTTTCTTT.

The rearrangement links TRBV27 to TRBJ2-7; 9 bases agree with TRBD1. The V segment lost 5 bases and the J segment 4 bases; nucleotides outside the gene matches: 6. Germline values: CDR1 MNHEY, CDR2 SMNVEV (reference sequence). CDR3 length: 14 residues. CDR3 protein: CASSPGQGLYEQYF. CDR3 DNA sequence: TGTGCCAGCAGTCCGGGACAGGGTTTATACGAGCAGTACTTC.

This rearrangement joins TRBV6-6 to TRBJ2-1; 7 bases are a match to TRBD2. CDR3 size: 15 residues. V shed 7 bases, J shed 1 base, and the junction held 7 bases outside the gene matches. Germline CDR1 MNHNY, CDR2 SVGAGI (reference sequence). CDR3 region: CASTRAGRSYNEQFF. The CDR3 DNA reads TGTGCCAGCACGAGGGCCGGGAGGTCCTACAATGAGCAGTTCTTC.

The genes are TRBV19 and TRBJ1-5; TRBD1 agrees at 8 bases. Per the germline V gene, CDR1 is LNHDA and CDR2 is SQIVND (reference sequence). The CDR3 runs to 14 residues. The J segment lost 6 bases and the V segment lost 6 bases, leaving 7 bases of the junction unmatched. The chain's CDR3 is CASSLRQGFQPQHF. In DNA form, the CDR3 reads TGTGCCAGTAGCCTACGACAGGGGTTTCAGCCCCAGCATTTT.

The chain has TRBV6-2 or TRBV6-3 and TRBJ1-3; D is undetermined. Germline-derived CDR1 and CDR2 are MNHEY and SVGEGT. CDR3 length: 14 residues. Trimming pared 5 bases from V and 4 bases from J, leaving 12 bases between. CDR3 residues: CASSNPTVGNTIYF. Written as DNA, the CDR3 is TGTGCCAGCAGTAACCCAACAGTCGGAAACACCATATATTTT.

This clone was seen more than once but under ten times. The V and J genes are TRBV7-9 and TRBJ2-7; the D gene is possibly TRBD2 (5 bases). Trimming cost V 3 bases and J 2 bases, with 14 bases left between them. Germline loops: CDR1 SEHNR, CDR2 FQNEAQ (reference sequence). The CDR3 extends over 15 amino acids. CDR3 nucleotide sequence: TGTGCCAGCAGCTTCGAGTCGGGAAAGGCCTACGAGCAGTACTTC. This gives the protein CASSFESGKAYEQYF.

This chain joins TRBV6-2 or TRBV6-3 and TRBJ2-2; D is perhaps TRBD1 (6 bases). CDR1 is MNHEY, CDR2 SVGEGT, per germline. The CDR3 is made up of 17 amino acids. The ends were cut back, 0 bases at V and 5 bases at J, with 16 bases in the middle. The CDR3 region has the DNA TGTGCCAGCAGTTACTCAAGGGGGACACTCGGGACCGGGGAGCTGTTTTTT. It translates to CASSYSRGTLGTGELFF.

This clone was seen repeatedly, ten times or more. The CDR3, as DNA: TGTGCCAGCAGCCTATACAGGGGGCCCGCCTACGAGCAGTACTTC. Protein sequence: CASSLYRGPAYEQYF. V gene TRBV7-2 combines with J gene TRBJ2-7; 9 bases line up with TRBD1. Germline values: CDR1 SGHTA, CDR2 FQGNSA. With V trimmed by 5 bases and J by 2 bases, 7 bases remained unmatched. This CDR3 contains 15 residues.

The CDR3 loop is CASSRNRLPGEQYF. CDR3 DNA: TGTGCCAGCAGTCGGAACAGGCTCCCGGGCGAGCAGTACTTC. This chain connects TRBV28 to TRBJ2-7; possible D gene TRBD1, 5 bases. The CDR3 is made up of 14 amino acids. V lost 5 bases and J lost 6, with 17 bases in between. Looked up from germline, CDR1 is MDHEN and CDR2 is SYDVKM.

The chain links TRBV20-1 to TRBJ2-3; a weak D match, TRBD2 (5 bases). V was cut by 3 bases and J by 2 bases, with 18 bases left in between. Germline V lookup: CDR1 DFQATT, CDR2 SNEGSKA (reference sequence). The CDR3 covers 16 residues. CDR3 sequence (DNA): TGCAGTGCTAGTTCCGTGAGGGCCTATCCCACAGATACGCAGTATTTT. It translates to CSASSVRAYPTDTQYF.